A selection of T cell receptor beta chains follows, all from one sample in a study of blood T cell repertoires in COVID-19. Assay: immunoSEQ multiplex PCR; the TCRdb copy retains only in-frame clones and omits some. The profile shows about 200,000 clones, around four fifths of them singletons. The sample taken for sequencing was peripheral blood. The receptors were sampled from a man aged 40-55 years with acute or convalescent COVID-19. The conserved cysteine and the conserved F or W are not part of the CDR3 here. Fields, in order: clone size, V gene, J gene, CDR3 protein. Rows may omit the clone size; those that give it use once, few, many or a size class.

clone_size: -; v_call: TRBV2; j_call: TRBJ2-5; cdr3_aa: ARGTSGRGGETQY
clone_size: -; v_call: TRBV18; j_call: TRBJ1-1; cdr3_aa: ASTPGGRDTEAF
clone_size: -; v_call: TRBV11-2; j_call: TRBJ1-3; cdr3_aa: ASSLIRLNSGNTIY
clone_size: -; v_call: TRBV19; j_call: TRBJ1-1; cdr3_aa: ASHEGLSTEAF
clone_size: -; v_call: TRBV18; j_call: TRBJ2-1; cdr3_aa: ASSPGLTGNEQF
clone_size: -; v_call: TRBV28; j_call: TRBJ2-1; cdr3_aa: ASMRLGEQF
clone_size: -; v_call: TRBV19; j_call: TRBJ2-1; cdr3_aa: ASSIGFRLAGLSSYNEQF
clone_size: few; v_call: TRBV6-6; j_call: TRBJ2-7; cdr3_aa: ASSPGSGTSGREERSVGSIEQY
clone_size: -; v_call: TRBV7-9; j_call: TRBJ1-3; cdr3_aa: ASRESDSGNTIY
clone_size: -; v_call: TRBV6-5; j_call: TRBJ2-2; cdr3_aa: ATKRGRAGELF
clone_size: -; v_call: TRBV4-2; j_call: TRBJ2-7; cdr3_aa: ASSRSGSKSYEQY
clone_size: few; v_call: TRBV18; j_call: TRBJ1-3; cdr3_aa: ASSPSSQGNTIY
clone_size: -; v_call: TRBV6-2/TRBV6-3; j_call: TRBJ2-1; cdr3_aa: ASSVSGSSSSYNEQF
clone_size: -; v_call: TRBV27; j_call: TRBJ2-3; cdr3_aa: ASSLSFGRALQDTQY
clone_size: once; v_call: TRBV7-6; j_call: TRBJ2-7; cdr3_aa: ASSGQLSYEQY
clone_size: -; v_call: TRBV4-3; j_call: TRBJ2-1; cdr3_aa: ASSHPTGTGGTEQF
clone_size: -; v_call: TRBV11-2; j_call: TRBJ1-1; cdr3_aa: ASSFNSGINTEAF
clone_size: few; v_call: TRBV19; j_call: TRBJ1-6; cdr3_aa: ASSSQLTYNSPLH
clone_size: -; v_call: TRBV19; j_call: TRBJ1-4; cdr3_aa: ATAEDRNEKLF
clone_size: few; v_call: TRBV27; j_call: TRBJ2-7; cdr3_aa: ASTSVGGYEQY
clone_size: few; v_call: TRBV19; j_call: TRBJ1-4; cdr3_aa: ASSITFGGVREKLF
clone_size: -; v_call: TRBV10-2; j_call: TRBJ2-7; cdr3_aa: ASSESPGASGNREQY
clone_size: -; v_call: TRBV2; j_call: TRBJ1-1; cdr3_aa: ASSEEGGGNTEAF
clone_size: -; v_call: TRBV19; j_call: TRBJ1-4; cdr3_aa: ASLGQGILKNEKLF
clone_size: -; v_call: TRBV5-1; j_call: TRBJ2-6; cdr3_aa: ASSISGANVLT
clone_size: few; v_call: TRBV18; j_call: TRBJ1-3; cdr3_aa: ASSLGQGTGNTIY
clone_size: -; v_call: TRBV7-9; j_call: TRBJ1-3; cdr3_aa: ASTPTGNTIY
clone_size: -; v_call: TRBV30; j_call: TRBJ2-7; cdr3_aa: AWNLQGTGEQY
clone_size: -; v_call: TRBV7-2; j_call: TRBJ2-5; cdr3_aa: ASSLGMGGTQETQY
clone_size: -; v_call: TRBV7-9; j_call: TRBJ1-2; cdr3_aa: ASTGTGNYGYT
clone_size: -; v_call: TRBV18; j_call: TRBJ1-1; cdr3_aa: ASSPGPTTEAF
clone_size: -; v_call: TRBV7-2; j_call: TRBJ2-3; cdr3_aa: ASSLPSTDTQY
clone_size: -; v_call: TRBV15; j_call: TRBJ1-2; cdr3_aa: ATSRDGGLANYGYT
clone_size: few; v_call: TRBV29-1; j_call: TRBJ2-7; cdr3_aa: SVSDYNEQY
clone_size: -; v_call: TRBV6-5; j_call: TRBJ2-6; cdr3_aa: ASRLSSGANVLT
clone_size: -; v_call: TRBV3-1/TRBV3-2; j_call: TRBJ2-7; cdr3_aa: ASSIRQGSEQY
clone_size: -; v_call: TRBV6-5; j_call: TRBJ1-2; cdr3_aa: ASSPQRGGEGYT
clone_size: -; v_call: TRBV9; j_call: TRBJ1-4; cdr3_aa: ASGVGPGMSEKLF
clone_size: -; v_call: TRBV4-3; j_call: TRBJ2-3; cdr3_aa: ASSQGSWGVRVTDTQY
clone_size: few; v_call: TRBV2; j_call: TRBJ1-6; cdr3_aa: ASSEAGGALGSPLH
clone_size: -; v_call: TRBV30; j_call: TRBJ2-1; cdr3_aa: AWSRQVNEQF